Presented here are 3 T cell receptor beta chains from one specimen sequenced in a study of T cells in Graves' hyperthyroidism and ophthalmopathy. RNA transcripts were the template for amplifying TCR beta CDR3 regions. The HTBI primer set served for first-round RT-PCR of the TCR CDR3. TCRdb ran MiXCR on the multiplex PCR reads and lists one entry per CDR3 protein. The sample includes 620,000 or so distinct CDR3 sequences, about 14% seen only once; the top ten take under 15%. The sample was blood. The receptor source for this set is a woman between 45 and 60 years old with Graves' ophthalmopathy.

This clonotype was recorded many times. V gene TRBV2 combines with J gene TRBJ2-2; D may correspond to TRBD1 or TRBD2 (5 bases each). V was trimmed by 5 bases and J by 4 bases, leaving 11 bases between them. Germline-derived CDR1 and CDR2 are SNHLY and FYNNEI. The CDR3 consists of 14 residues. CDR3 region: CASSLGPATGELFF. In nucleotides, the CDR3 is TGTGCCAGCAGTTTGGGACCGGCCACCGGGGAGCTGTTTTTT.

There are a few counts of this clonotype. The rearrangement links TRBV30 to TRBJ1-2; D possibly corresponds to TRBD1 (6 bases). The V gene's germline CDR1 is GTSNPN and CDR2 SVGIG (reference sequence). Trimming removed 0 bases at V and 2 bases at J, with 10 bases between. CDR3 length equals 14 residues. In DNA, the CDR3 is TGTGCCTGGAGTGTAAGACAGGTGAACTATGGCTACACCTTC. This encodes CAWSVRQVNYGYTF. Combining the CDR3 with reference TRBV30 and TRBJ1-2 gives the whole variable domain SQTIHQWPATLVQPVGSPLSLECTVEGTSNPNLYWYRQAAGRGLQLLFYSVGIGQISSEVPQNLSASRPQDRQFILSSKKLLLSDSGFYLCAWSVRQVNYGYTFGSGTRLTVV.

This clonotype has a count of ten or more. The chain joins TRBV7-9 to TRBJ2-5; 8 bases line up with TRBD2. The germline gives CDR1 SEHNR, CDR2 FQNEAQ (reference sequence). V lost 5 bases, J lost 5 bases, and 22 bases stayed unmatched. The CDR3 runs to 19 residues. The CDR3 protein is CASSPPDRDPSGRRETQYF. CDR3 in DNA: TGTGCCAGCAGCCCCCCTGACAGAGATCCAAGCGGGAGAAGGGAGACCCAGTACTTC.